This T cell receptor (beta chain) originates from a study of human T cells and chemical hapten exposure. In the study overall: Sensitization applied 2% DPC to approximately 2 cm by approximately 2 cm of upper inner arm skin.

This CDR3 has 12 amino acids. Between the trimmed V and J ends, which lost 5 bases and 3 bases, there was a span of 7 bases. Germline V gene data show CDR1 as LGHNA and CDR2 as YNFKEQ. Findings and limits, study-wide: TCRs above 1 in 1000 frequency did not change with DPC sensitization. As the donors had alopecia, their immune response may differ from healthy people's.

Time point denoted: pre-sensitization, week 0. Treatment here: therapeutic diphenylcyclopropenone sensitization with weekly scalp DPC. This clonotype appeared many times. Its specificity is not known. What the library attached to individual cDNA molecules were unique molecular identifiers. TCRdb passed the RACE reads through MiXCR, listing each CDR3 protein once. The sample has 30,000 to 40,000 distinct CDR3 sequences; roughly 7.2% are singletons. The sequence was obtained from a woman in her forties or fifties with alopecia areata. Some clones in this sample may be carry-over from other donors' samples. The rearrangement joins TRBV4-2 to TRBJ1-1; TRBD1 might be the D (5 bases). The material sequenced was whole blood, taken in connection with sensitization to the hapten diphenylcyclopropenone (DPC). CDR3 coding DNA: TGTGCCAGCAGCGACAGCTACACTGAAGCTTTCTTT. Protein product: CASSDSYTEAFF.